These 30 T cell receptor beta chains share one sample of origin, sequenced in a study of blood T cell repertoires in COVID-19. Sequencing was performed with immunoSEQ multiplex PCR; in TCRdb, only in-frame clones are kept and a portion is missing. The repertoire holds about 230,000 clones, with over 75% as singletons. Sequencing used peripheral blood. These receptors originate from a man aged 45 to 65 with COVID-19, enrolled during active disease.

This chain links TRBV11-2 with TRBJ2-5; D is possibly TRBD2 (5 bases). CDR3 size: 17 residues. Germline V gene data show CDR1 as SGHAT and CDR2 as FQNNGV. With 2 bases removed from V and 1 base from J, the gap between germline ends came to 17 bases. This chain's CDR3 is CASSLNPPTGSQETQYF. For the CDR3, the DNA is TGTGCCAGCAGCTTAAATCCTCCCACGGGGAGCCAAGAGACCCAGTACTTC. Variable domain in full (rest from reference TRBV11-2 and TRBJ2-5): EAGVAQSPRYKIIEKRQSVAFWCNPISGHATLYWYQQILGQGPKLLIQFQNNGVVDDSQLPKDRFSAERLKGVDSTLKIQPAKLEDSAVYLCASSLNPPTGSQETQYFGPGTRLLVL.

The CDR3 reads CAWSQSSLSYNEQFF. The CDR3 DNA sequence: TGTGCCTGGAGTCAGTCTAGCCTCTCCTACAATGAGCAGTTCTTC. The V call is TRBV30, the J call TRBJ2-1; the D gene is possibly TRBD2 (5 bases). Trimming pared 2 bases from V and 0 bases from J, leaving 11 bases between. CDR3 length: 15 residues. The V gene's germline CDR1 is GTSNPN and CDR2 SVGIG (reference sequence).

This clone was recorded a few times. The rearrangement uses TRBV5-1 and TRBJ2-1, with a tentative D call TRBD2 (5 bases). The CDR3 totals 15 residues. CDR1 SGHRS and CDR2 YFSETQ come from the germline V gene. Deletions cut 0 bases from V and 5 bases from J, with 12 bases between. The CDR3 nucleotides are TGCGCCAGCAGCTTGGACGGGGAATTGGACAATGAGCAGTTCTTC. Protein sequence: CASSLDGELDNEQFF.

The chain has TRBV3-1 (or the pseudogene TRBV3-2) and TRBJ1-1; D uncertain. The CDR3 spans 15 residues. V was shortened by 3 bases and J by 1 base, with 12 bases between the two germline ends. CDR1 and CDR2 (germline): LGHDT, YNNKEL (reference sequence). The DNA for the CDR3 is TGTGCCAGCAGCCACCCCTTGAACGGGAACACTGAAGCTTTCTTT. Its protein is CASSHPLNGNTEAFF.

The V and J genes are TRBV6-5 and TRBJ2-3; 7 bases are a match to TRBD1. V lost 10 bases and J lost 2; bases outside the gene matches: 9. Looked up from germline, CDR1 is MNHEY and CDR2 is SVGAGI. The CDR3 covers 14 residues. As DNA, the CDR3 is TGTGCCAACCAGAGGGGGCCCTACACAGATACGCAGTATTTT. Protein sequence: CANQRGPYTDTQYF.

To note about this clone: Other DNA sequences in the same sample also yield this CDR3. CDR3 region: CASSVAGGNTEAFF. The CDR3 coding sequence is TGTGCCAGCAGCGTAGCAGGGGGAAACACTGAAGCTTTCTTT. This rearrangement joins TRBV9 to TRBJ1-1; 7 bases align to TRBD1. Per the germline V gene, CDR1 is SGDLS and CDR2 is YYNGEE. The CDR3 has 14 amino acids. V trimming: 0 bases; J trimming: 2 bases; junction bases outside the gene matches: 1.

V and J are TRBV5-1 and TRBJ1-4; weak D call: TRBD1 (5 bases). Germline CDR1 is SGHRS and CDR2 is YFSETQ. Trimming removed 4 bases at V and 4 bases at J, with 14 bases between. The CDR3 spans 15 residues. As DNA, the CDR3 is TGCGCCAGCAGCACCCTTTCGGGGGGTAATGAAAAACTGTTTTTT. Translated: CASSTLSGGNEKLFF. The complete variable domain, with remaining parts taken from reference TRBV5-1 and TRBJ1-4, reads KAGVTQTPRYLIKTRGQQVTLSCSPISGHRSVSWYQQTPGQGLQFLFEYFSETQRNKGNFPGRFSGRQFSNSRSEMNVSTLELGDSALYLCASSTLSGGNEKLFFGSGTQLSVL.

V and J are TRBV18 and TRBJ2-1; 8 bases map to TRBD2. J lost 4 bases, V lost 2 bases, and 4 bases had no gene match. Germline V CDR1 and CDR2: KGHSH, LQKENI. This CDR3 is built from 15 residues. CDR3: CASSPAGGGYNEQFF. The CDR3 DNA sequence: TGTGCCAGCTCACCAGCGGGCGGGGGGTACAATGAGCAGTTCTTC.

Concerning this clone itself: This sample also contains other DNA sequences that code for the same CDR3. This chain's CDR3 is CASSLGTLQETQYF. The CDR3 DNA is TGCGCCAGCAGCCTCGGGACTCTCCAAGAGACCCAGTACTTC. V usage is TRBV5-1 and J usage is TRBJ2-5; maybe TRBD2 (6 bases). The germline gives CDR1 SGHRS, CDR2 YFSETQ. V was trimmed by 4 bases and J by 1 base, leaving 11 bases between them. The CDR3 contains 14 residues.

The chain couples TRBV30 to TRBJ1-1; a weak D match, TRBD1 (6 bases). Trimming left V 4 bases short and J 3 bases short, with 15 bases between. Germline CDR1 reads GTSNPN; CDR2 reads SVGIG (reference sequence). CDR3 length: 14 residues. The CDR3 nucleotides are TGTGCCTGGATGAAGCTCAGGGGAGACACTGAAGCTTTCTTT. It specifies CAWMKLRGDTEAFF.

This chain uses TRBV19 with TRBJ2-5; tentatively, D is TRBD1 (6 bases). The ends were cut back, 6 bases at V and 5 bases at J, with 16 bases in the middle. From germline, CDR1 is LNHDA and CDR2 SQIVND (reference sequence). The CDR3 has 14 residues. The CDR3, as DNA: TGTGCCAGTAGCGCATGGGGGCAGGCGGAGACCCAGTACTTC. Translation gives CASSAWGQAETQYF. Together with reference TRBV19 and TRBJ2-5, the CDR3 gives the full variable domain: DGGITQSPKYLFRKEGQNVTLSCEQNLNHDAMYWYRQDPGQGLRLIYYSQIVNDFQKGDIAEGYSVSREKKESFPLTVTSAQKNPTAFYLCASSAWGQAETQYFGPGTRLLVL.

The chain uses TRBV5-5 and TRBJ2-5; 10 nucleotides line up with TRBD2. The length of the CDR3 is 16 residues. V shed 4 bases and J 0 bases; nucleotides not matched to a gene: 6. Per germline, CDR1 SGHKS and CDR2 YYEKEE (reference sequence). In nucleotides, the CDR3 is TGTGCCAGCAGCCCAGGACTAGCGGCGTACCAAGAGACCCAGTACTTC. It translates to CASSPGLAAYQETQYF.

V is TRBV7-2 and J is TRBJ1-1; D is ambiguous. Deletions cut 5 bases from V and 3 bases from J, with 16 bases between. CDR3 length: 15 amino acids. Germline CDR1 reads SGHTA; CDR2 reads FQGNSA. CDR3 in amino acids: CASSPGSNTDTEAFF. The CDR3 bases are TGTGCCAGCAGCCCGGGAAGTAATACGGACACTGAAGCTTTCTTT. The full variable domain, completed using reference TRBV7-2 and TRBJ1-1, is GAGVSQSPSNKVTEKGKDVELRCDPISGHTALYWYRQSLGQGLEFLIYFQGNSAPDKSGLPSDRFSAERTGGSVSTLTIQRTQQEDSAVYLCASSPGSNTDTEAFFGQGTRLTVV.

The table lists this clone with a count of one. The chain employs TRBV28 and TRBJ1-1, with D perhaps matching TRBD1 (5 bases). V was clipped by 3 bases and J by 2 bases, with 10 bases between them. Germline V gene data show CDR1 as MDHEN and CDR2 as SYDVKM. The CDR3 extends over 14 amino acids. CDR3 region: CASSFRTLNTEAFF. The CDR3 DNA reads TGTGCCAGCAGTTTTCGGACACTAAACACTGAAGCTTTCTTT.

In this sample, this clone turned up once. The chain employs TRBV29-1 and TRBJ2-3, with D unresolved. The V and J ends lost 2 bases and 0 bases respectively, with 6 bases between them. This CDR3 has 13 amino acids. Germline V gene data show CDR1 as SQVTM and CDR2 as ANQGSEA. CDR3 amino acids: CSVESRSTDTQYF. The CDR3 nucleotides are TGCAGCGTTGAATCCAGGAGCACAGATACGCAGTATTTT.

The V and J genes are TRBV25-1 and TRBJ1-5, with D hard to call. The CDR3 is 14 amino acids. The germline V gene encodes CDR1 MGHDK and CDR2 SYGVNS. V was pared by 8 bases and J by 2 bases, with 13 bases between. CDR3 amino acids: CASADTLGNQPQHF. The CDR3 nucleotides read TGTGCCAGCGCCGACACCTTAGGCAATCAGCCCCAGCATTTT.

The chain is built from TRBV11-3 and TRBJ2-5; a weak D match, TRBD2 (6 bases). CDR3 length: 13 residues. Germline V gene sequence: CDR1 SGHNT, CDR2 YENEEA. V was pared by 5 bases and J by 2 bases, with 9 bases between. CDR3 coding DNA: TGTGCCAGCAGCCCCGGGGGACAAGAGACCCAGTACTTC. Protein: CASSPGGQETQYF.

The V and J genes are TRBV9 and TRBJ2-5, with D possibly TRBD2 on 6 matching bases. The CDR3 has 14 residues. The germline V gene encodes CDR1 SGDLS and CDR2 YYNGEE. Trimming cost V 2 bases and J 2 bases, with 10 bases left between them. The CDR3 bases are TGTGCCAGCAGCGTTGGGGGGTGGCAAGAGACCCAGTACTTC. Translating gives CASSVGGWQETQYF.

This clone was recorded a few times. The V and J genes are TRBV15 and TRBJ1-3, with 9 bases that match TRBD1. The CDR3 spans 14 residues. The V gene end was trimmed by 5 bases and the J gene end by 5 bases; junction bases not matched to a gene: 4. Germline lookup yields CDR1 LNHNV and CDR2 YYDKDF (reference sequence). The CDR3 spells CATSRDRDRNTIYF. The CDR3 nucleotides are TGTGCCACCAGCCGGGACAGGGATAGAAACACCATATATTTT.

In its sample, this clone was seen once. The gene calls are TRBV6-1 and TRBJ1-2, with D perhaps matching TRBD1 (6 bases). Germline V lookup: CDR1 MNHNS, CDR2 SASEGT. V was shortened by 0 bases and J by 4 bases, with 18 bases between the two germline ends. The CDR3 runs 17 residues. CDR3 in amino acids: CASSEARVGAFPYGYTF. The CDR3, as DNA: TGTGCCAGCAGTGAAGCGCGCGTGGGGGCCTTCCCCTATGGCTACACCTTC.

CDR3 sequence reads: CASSRVPADTQYF. DNA for the CDR3: TGTGCCAGCAGCAGGGTCCCGGCGGATACGCAGTATTTT. The J gene is TRBJ2-3, the V gene TRBV2, with D tentatively TRBD1 (5 bases). CDR1 is SNHLY and CDR2 is FYNNEI in the germline V gene. The CDR3 totals 13 residues. With 6 bases removed from V and 6 bases from J, the gap between germline ends came to 13 bases.

This clone was picked up a small number of times. The chain carries TRBV4-2 and TRBJ2-7; 9 nucleotides line up with TRBD2. The CDR3 sequence is 15 residues long. The germline gives CDR1 LGHNA, CDR2 YNFKEQ. Unmatched junction bases numbered 2, after V lost 2 bases and J lost 0 bases. The CDR3 sequence is CASSQLAGSSYEQYF. CDR3 bases: TGTGCCAGCAGCCAACTAGCGGGGAGCTCCTACGAGCAGTACTTC.

The chain couples TRBV28 to TRBJ1-2; no firm D call. The CDR3 runs to 13 residues. Germline V gene lookup returns CDR1 MDHEN and CDR2 SYDVKM. V was clipped by 2 bases and J by 4 bases, with 8 bases between them. The CDR3 sequence is CASSLLQFYGYTF. The CDR3 DNA reads TGTGCCAGCAGTTTACTACAGTTCTATGGCTACACCTTC.

The chain joins TRBV4-1 to TRBJ2-7, with TRBD2 matching over 9 bases. Germline CDR1 and CDR2: MGHRA and YSYEKL. The CDR3 length is 15 residues. J gave up 2 bases and V 2 bases, and 4 bases lay outside the gene matches. CDR3 DNA: TGCGCCAGCAGCCAAATGACTAGCGGTACCTACGAGCAGTACTTC. Amino acid sequence: CASSQMTSGTYEQYF.

The V call is TRBV11-2, the J call TRBJ2-7, with D tentatively TRBD1 (6 bases). CDR3 length equals 14 residues. Germline CDR1 is SGHAT and CDR2 is FQNNGV. The germline V and J ends were trimmed by 0 bases and 2 bases, with 8 bases remaining between them. CDR3: CASSLEDSTYEQYF. CDR3 in DNA: TGTGCCAGCAGCTTAGAGGACAGTACCTACGAGCAGTACTTC.

The rearrangement links TRBV28 to TRBJ2-7; TRBD2 matches 15 bases. The CDR3 has 17 residues. Looked up from germline, CDR1 is MDHEN and CDR2 is SYDVKM. Trimming removed 8 bases from V and 1 base from J; junction bases left unmatched: 9. For the CDR3, the DNA is TGTGCCAGCTTCCAGGGACTAGCGGGGGGTAGGTCCTACGAGCAGTACTTC. Translation: CASFQGLAGGRSYEQYF. Combining the CDR3 with reference TRBV28 and TRBJ2-7 gives the whole variable domain DVKVTQSSRYLVKRTGEKVFLECVQDMDHENMFWYRQDPGLGLRLIYFSYDVKMKEKGDIPEGYSVSREKKERFSLILESASTNQTSMYLCASFQGLAGGRSYEQYFGPGTRLTVT.

The chain recombines TRBV21-1 with TRBJ2-3; the table assigns TRBD2, which was not confirmed against the DNA. TRBV21-1 is an annotated pseudogene. The CDR3 covers 17 residues. The CDR3 is CASSKVQLGHGTDTQYF. CDR3 nucleotides: TGTGCCAGCAGCAAAGTCCAACTAGGTCATGGCACAGATACGCAGTATTTT.

This clone was recorded once. CDR3 in DNA: TGTGCCAGCAGTCCCCTCCGACAGGGTACAGATACGCAGTATTTT. It encodes CASSPLRQGTDTQYF. V is TRBV28 and J is TRBJ2-3; TRBD1 matches at 7 bases. The CDR3 has 15 amino acids. Per germline, CDR1 MDHEN and CDR2 SYDVKM. V gave up 5 bases and J gave up 3 bases; unmatched junction bases: 8.

The chain carries TRBV29-1 and TRBJ1-1; 7 bases match TRBD1. After removal of 7 bases from V and 1 base from J, the junction contained 9 bases not matched to a gene. The CDR3 consists of 14 residues. Germline CDR1 SQVTM, CDR2 ANQGSEA. The CDR3 reads CSALSTGKNTEAFF. In DNA, the CDR3 is TGCAGCGCCCTCTCGACAGGGAAGAACACTGAAGCTTTCTTT.

This clone was found once. This rearrangement joins TRBV19 to TRBJ1-4, with 7 bases matching TRBD1. The germline V gene has CDR1 LNHDA and CDR2 SQIVND (reference sequence). This CDR3 is built from 15 residues. Losses at the gene ends were 5 bases for V and 10 bases for J; bases not matched to a gene: 13. The chain's CDR3 is CASSRGQVGGGKLFF. The CDR3 region has the DNA TGTGCCAGTAGTCGCGGACAGGTCGGAGGAGGAAAACTGTTTTTT.